The present entry profiles one TCR beta chain with its context. Its target is unknown. Researchers used the Oncomine TCR Beta short-read assay to sequence DNA from cultured CD4+ T cells. CD4+ T cells were cultured, and genomic DNA was extracted from them. A single record per CDR3 protein comes from TCRdb applying MiXCR to the PCR reads. The sample lists around 10,000 distinct CDR3 sequences, approximately 60% occurring once. This sample is drawn from a study of vaccination and CD4 T cells after COVID-19. Study in general: Post-vaccine sample collection happened at a median of around 65 days after dose two, ranging 14 to 241. The authors used overlapping spike peptides from SARS-CoV-2, HCoV-NL63, HCoV-OC43 and HCoV-229E to stimulate cells.

Germline assignment: CDR1 MNHNS and CDR2 SASEGT. Between the trimmed V and J ends, which lost 4 bases and 6 bases, there was a span of 21 bases. The CDR3 loop spans 17 amino acids. Study-wide findings and caveats: Post-vaccination reactive clonotypes (median roughly 36) did not differ significantly from post-infection (about 20).

Treatment indicated: roughly ten-day PBMC culture with coronavirus spike peptide pools or control peptides (ViraFEST assay). The chain uses TRBV6-1 and TRBJ1-4; TRBD1 might be the D (5 bases). Sequencing was done on a sample of CD4+ T cells from blood, cultured in vitro. The sequence was obtained from a human donor who had recovered from COVID-19. The CDR3 loop reads CASSGIAEGVPDEKLFF. The CDR3 nucleotides read TGTGCCAGCAGTGGGATCGCGGAAGGGGTGCCGGATGAAAAACTGTTTTTT.